This TCR beta chain was obtained from a study of human T cells and chemical hapten exposure. Study-wide background: The study lasted about 24 weeks, and patients were dosed weekly with diphenylcyclopropenone on the scalp throughout.

Germline V CDR1 and CDR2: MNHEY, SMNVEV (reference sequence). V was pared by 3 bases and J by 6 bases, with 7 bases of the junction left unmatched. The CDR3 contains 15 residues. TCRdb reanalysed the RACE reads using MiXCR and keeps one entry per CDR3 protein. The sample lists 52,000 or so distinct CDR3 sequences; roughly 9.8% were seen once. This clonotype showed up just a few times. Its antigen remains unknown. Study-level results: After DPC sensitization, TCRs above 1 in 1000 frequency showed no change.

Documented time point: pre-sensitization, week 0. Specified treatment: therapeutic diphenylcyclopropenone sensitization with weekly scalp DPC. V gene TRBV27 combines with J gene TRBJ2-7; 11 bases match TRBD1. The starting material was whole blood, obtained in connection with sensitization to the hapten diphenylcyclopropenone (DPC). This sequence was found in a middle-aged man with alopecia areata. Some clones in this sample may be carry-over from other donors' samples. CDR3 protein: CASSFGQGAASEQYF. CDR3 in DNA: TGTGCCAGCAGTTTCGGACAGGGGGCGGCCTCCGAGCAGTACTTC.